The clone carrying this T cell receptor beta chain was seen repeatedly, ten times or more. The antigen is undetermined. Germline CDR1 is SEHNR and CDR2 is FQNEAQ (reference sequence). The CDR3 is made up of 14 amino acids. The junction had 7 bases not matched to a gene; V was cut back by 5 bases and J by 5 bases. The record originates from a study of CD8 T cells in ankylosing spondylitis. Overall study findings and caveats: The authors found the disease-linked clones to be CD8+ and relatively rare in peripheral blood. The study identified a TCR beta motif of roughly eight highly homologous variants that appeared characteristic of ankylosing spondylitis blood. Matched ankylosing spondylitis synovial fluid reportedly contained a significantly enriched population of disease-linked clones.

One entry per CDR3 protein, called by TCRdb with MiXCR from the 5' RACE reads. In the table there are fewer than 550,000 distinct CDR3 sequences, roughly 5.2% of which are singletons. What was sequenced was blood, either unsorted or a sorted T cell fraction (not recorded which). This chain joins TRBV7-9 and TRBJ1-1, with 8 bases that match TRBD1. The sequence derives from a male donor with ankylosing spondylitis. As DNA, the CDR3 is TGTGCCAGCAGCCGACAGGGGTCTAGGACTGAAGCTTTCTTT. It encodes CASSRQGSRTEAFF.